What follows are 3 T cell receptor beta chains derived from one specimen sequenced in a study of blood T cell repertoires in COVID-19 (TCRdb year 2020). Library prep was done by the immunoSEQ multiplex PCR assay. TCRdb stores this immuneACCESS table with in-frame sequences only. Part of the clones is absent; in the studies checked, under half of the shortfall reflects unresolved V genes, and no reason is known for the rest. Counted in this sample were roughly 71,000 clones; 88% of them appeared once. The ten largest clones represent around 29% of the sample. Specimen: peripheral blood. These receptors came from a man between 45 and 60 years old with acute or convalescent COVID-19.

CDR3 sequence: CASDRERRNTEAFF. CDR3 nucleotide sequence: TGTGCCAGCGACAGGGAAAGACGGAACACTGAAGCTTTCTTT. The gene calls are TRBV2 and TRBJ1-1; TRBD1 aligns across 7 bases. The CDR3 is made up of 14 amino acids. Unmatched junction bases numbered 7, after V lost 8 bases and J lost 1 base. In germline, CDR1 is SNHLY, CDR2 FYNNEI.

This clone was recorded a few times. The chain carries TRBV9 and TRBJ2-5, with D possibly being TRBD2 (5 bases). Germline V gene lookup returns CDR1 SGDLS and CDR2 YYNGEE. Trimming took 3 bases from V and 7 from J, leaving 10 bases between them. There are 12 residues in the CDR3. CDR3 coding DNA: TGTGCCAGCAGCGCCCCACTAGGGACCCAGTACTTC. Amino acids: CASSAPLGTQYF.

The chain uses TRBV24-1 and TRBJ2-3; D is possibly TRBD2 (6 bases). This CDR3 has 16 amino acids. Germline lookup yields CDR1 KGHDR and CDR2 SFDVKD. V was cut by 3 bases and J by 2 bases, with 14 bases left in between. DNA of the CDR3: TGTGCCACCAGTGATGAGGAGGGTTTCACCACAGATACGCAGTATTTT. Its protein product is CATSDEEGFTTDTQYF.